Listed below are T cell receptor beta chains from one sample, sequenced in a study of cytomegalovirus exposure and HLA in healthy donors. Profiling relied on immunoSEQ multiplex PCR, and the TCRdb table lists in-frame clones only, not all of them. Here the sample spans around 190,000 clones, over 75% being singletons. Sequencing input: PBMCs. Receptors originate from a woman between 50 and 59 years old in good health and CMV-seronegative. Each CDR3 is given with its conserved first and last residue.

>TRBV28
CASRARGGSDTQYF
>TRBV5-6
CASSFPTGDEQYF
>TRBV6-5
CASSLRRGEQYF
>TRBV5-1
CASRPDRGQWGYTF
>TRBV2
CASSALAGLEQFF
>TRBV7-8
CASSSLGLGEQFF
>TRBV9
CASSVGGRDRGEQYF
>TRBV29-1
CSVASGSLAGELFF
>TRBV19
CASSIEGVGEAFF
>TRBV9
CASSVDGRAIDGQFF
>TRBV5-5
CASSLVGRGNQPQHF
>TRBV9
CASSILSGGAKFDTQYF
>TRBV21-1
CASSRPGEFTGELFF
>TRBV5-1
CASSPPGQGGTEAFF
>TRBV2
CASSAGFSFGNTIYF
>TRBV5-1
CASSSNTGHQETQYF
>TRBV18
CASSPQVKNTEAFF
>TRBV14
CASSPIRLAGADTQYF
>TRBV30
CAWSTGTSGRGTDTQYF
>TRBV9
CASSTSSGNTIYF
>TRBV11-2
CASSLVLAGTSYNEQFF
>TRBV7-2
CASSLPGRAYEQYF
>TRBV7-7
CASSLGAGVGYEQYF
>TRBV28
CASSRPLPKTQYF
>TRBV11-2
CASSLWGDYEQYF
>TRBV18
CASSPSGGTGQGDTQYF
>TRBV7-2
CASSSSGGVTDTQYF
>TRBV7-2
CASSPQASGANVLTF
>TRBV7-8
CASSLASSGYEQYF
>TRBV28
CAARQGINQPQHF
>TRBV9
CASSIAGGTSTDTQYF